These 13 T cell receptor beta chains share one sample of origin, sequenced in a study of T cell repertoires in cytomegalovirus infection. TCRdb re-called the reads through MiXCR, storing one row per CDR3 protein. The table shows about 530,000 distinct CDR3 sequences, with around 27% occurring only once. Sample: PBMCs. These receptors came from a human donor in good health (CMV status not recorded). Some clones in this sample may be carry-over from other donors' samples.

This clonotype turned up a few times. The chain combines TRBV5-4 with TRBJ1-1; 9 bases are a match to TRBD1. CDR1 is SGHNT and CDR2 is YYREEE in the germline V gene (reference sequence). The CDR3 totals 17 residues. Germline trimming cut 0 bases from V and 5 bases from J; bases unmatched to any gene: 11. DNA for the CDR3: TGTGCCAGCAGCTTGGCCGGGACAGGGATGGGTTGGACTGAAGCTTTCTTT. Its protein product is CASSLAGTGMGWTEAFF.

This clonotype came up a few times. The gene calls are TRBV12-3 or TRBV12-4 and TRBJ1-4, with 8 bases lining up with TRBD1. V trimming: 6 bases; J trimming: 8 bases; junction bases outside the gene matches: 8. The CDR3 contains 14 residues. The CDR3 bases are TGTGCCAGCAGACAGGGGGGAAGCTTAGAAAAACTGTTTTTT. It encodes CASRQGGSLEKLFF.

This clonotype has at least ten counts. The chain links TRBV7-2 to TRBJ1-1, with D possibly matching TRBD1 (6 bases). Germline V gene data show CDR1 as SGHTA and CDR2 as FQGNSA. The CDR3 totals 15 residues. The V and J ends lost 1 base and 2 bases respectively, with 11 bases between them. As DNA, the CDR3 is TGTGCCAGCAGCTTAGGCAGGGGTCTAAACACTGAAGCTTTCTTT. As protein: CASSLGRGLNTEAFF.

This chain links TRBV4-2 with TRBJ2-1; 10 bases map to TRBD2. The CDR3 runs 17 residues. Germline V gives CDR1 LGHNA, CDR2 YNFKEQ. After removal of 1 base from V and 10 bases from J, the junction contained 13 bases not matched to a gene. The CDR3 DNA sequence: TGTGCCAGCAGCCAAGGGAGTTCCGGACTAGCGGTCTTGGAGCAGTTCTTC. Protein: CASSQGSSGLAVLEQFF.

The chain couples TRBV5-1 to TRBJ2-2; the match to TRBD1 covers 9 bases. V was pared by 6 bases and J by 4 bases, with 10 bases of the junction left unmatched. From germline, CDR1 is SGHRS and CDR2 YFSETQ. The CDR3 runs 16 residues. The CDR3 here is CASTRSGTGFTGELFF. DNA for the CDR3: TGCGCCAGCACCCGTTCTGGGACAGGGTTCACCGGGGAGCTGTTTTTT.

This clonotype was observed a few times. The rearrangement links TRBV7-6 to TRBJ2-6; D tentatively fits TRBD1 or TRBD2 (5 bases each). CDR1 and CDR2 (germline): SGHVS, FNYEAQ. The CDR3 runs 17 residues. The V and J ends lost 3 bases and 0 bases respectively, with 12 bases between them. This CDR3 reads CASSLAGTISGANVLTF. CDR3 coding DNA: TGTGCCAGCAGCTTGGCAGGGACCATCTCTGGGGCCAACGTCCTGACTTTC. Full variable domain (outside the CDR3, taken from reference TRBV7-6 and TRBJ2-6): GAGVSQSPRYKVTKRGQDVALRCDPISGHVSLYWYRQALGQGPEFLTYFNYEAQQDKSGLPNDRFSAERPEGSISTLTIQRTEQRDSAMYRCASSLAGTISGANVLTFGAGSRLTVL.

Points on this clonotype: This could be a read error, since a much larger clone is one nucleotide away. The rearrangement links TRBV7-9 to TRBJ2-1, with 8 bases matching TRBD2. In germline, CDR1 is SEHNR, CDR2 FQNEAQ (reference sequence). V shed 3 bases, J shed 6 bases, and the junction held 7 bases outside the gene matches. This CDR3 is 15 amino acids long. In nucleotides, the CDR3 is TGTGCCAGCAGCTTCCTGGGACTAGTGTCCAATGAGCAGTTCTTC. Translated: CASSFLGLVSNEQFF.

The chain recombines TRBV6-6 with TRBJ2-5; TRBD1 aligns across 12 bases. The V gene end was trimmed by 7 bases and the J gene end by 3 bases; junction bases not matched to a gene: 15. The CDR3 is 18 amino acids. Germline V CDR1 and CDR2: MNHNY, SVGAGI (reference sequence). In DNA, the CDR3 is TGTGCCAGCACCCGGGACAGGGGGCGACCAGTGGGGGAAGAGACCCAGTACTTC. This gives the protein CASTRDRGRPVGEETQYF.

The chain carries TRBV7-2 and TRBJ1-2; 7 nucleotides line up with TRBD1. Germline CDR1 and CDR2: SGHTA and FQGNSA. CDR3 length: 14 amino acids. J was trimmed by 5 bases and V by 6 bases; bases with no gene match: 9. CDR3 sequence reads: CASSAGTASYGYTF. CDR3 bases: TGTGCCAGCAGTGCCGGGACAGCCAGTTATGGCTACACCTTC.

The V gene is TRBV4-1, the J gene TRBJ2-5; 10 bases are shared with TRBD2. Per germline, CDR1 MGHRA and CDR2 YSYEKL. V shed 1 base and J 4 bases; nucleotides not matched to a gene: 12. The CDR3 runs to 18 residues. The CDR3 DNA sequence: TGCGCCAGCAGCCAAGGGACTAGCGGAGGCGGCCGACTAGAGACCCAGTACTTC. Its protein is CASSQGTSGGGRLETQYF.

The sample holds many counts of this clonotype. The chain recombines TRBV7-8 with TRBJ2-1; perhaps D is TRBD1 or TRBD2 (5 bases each). The CDR3 extends over 19 amino acids. Per germline, CDR1 SGHVS and CDR2 FQNEAQ. V was cut by 6 bases and J by 2 bases, with 26 bases left in between. The CDR3 DNA reads as TGTGCCAGCAGTCTTTCAGGGCTGCTACTAGTCCAGGCCTACAATGAGCAGTTCTTC. This gives the protein CASSLSGLLLVQAYNEQFF.

V gene TRBV12-3 or TRBV12-4 combines with J gene TRBJ2-1, with D perhaps assigned TRBD1 or TRBD2 (6 bases each). V dropped 7 bases and J dropped 4 bases, with 23 bases sitting between them. This CDR3 is built from 17 residues. CDR3 region: CASTWGAPYFWYNEQFF. The CDR3, as DNA: TGTGCCAGCACGTGGGGGGCCCCGTATTTTTGGTACAATGAGCAGTTCTTC.

This clonotype has at least ten counts. The chain employs TRBV7-2 and TRBJ1-1; D gene unclear. The germline V gene encodes CDR1 SGHTA and CDR2 FQGNSA. The CDR3 covers 16 residues. Trimming cost V 1 base and J 4 bases, with 16 bases left between them. CDR3 protein: CASSLGRSPLITEAFF. CDR3 in DNA: TGTGCCAGCAGCTTAGGCAGATCACCGCTCATCACTGAAGCTTTCTTT.